The 14 T cell receptor beta chains reported below all come from one sample, sequenced in a study of blood T cells in healthy people across ages. The use of a sample-barcoded 5' primer and a J-beta primer mix characterized a second PCR of roughly 7 to 12 cycles. TCRdb fed the 5' RACE reads into MiXCR, producing one record per CDR3 protein. Of more than 550,000 distinct CDR3 sequences listed, over 20% are singletons. Input material: blood. All receptors derive from a man between 65 and 85 years old in good health.

The chain uses TRBV12-3 or TRBV12-4 and TRBJ2-3, with 9 positions matching TRBD2. The J segment lost 2 bases and the V segment lost 4 bases, leaving 7 bases of the junction unmatched. This CDR3 comprises 16 residues. CDR3 DNA: TGTGCCAGCAGTTGGGCCGGGACTAGCCCCACAGATACGCAGTATTTT. It specifies CASSWAGTSPTDTQYF.

This clonotype has at least ten counts. The chain uses TRBV7-2 and TRBJ2-1; no reliable D call. Germline V lookup: CDR1 SGHTA, CDR2 FQGNSA. The CDR3 contains 13 residues. The V and J ends lost 4 bases and 4 bases respectively, with 8 bases between them. In nucleotides, the CDR3 is TGTGCCAGCAGCTCGCAGCAGTACAATGAGCAGTTCTTC. This encodes CASSSQQYNEQFF.

Here the CDR3 DNA reads TGTGCCAGCAGCTTAGAGACAGGGAACCTTGCCGCGCCCCAGCATTTT. Translation gives CASSLETGNLAAPQHF. The chain carries TRBV7-2 and TRBJ1-5, with 7 nucleotides matching TRBD1. Germline lookup yields CDR1 SGHTA and CDR2 FQGNSA. This CDR3 has 16 amino acids. After removal of 1 base from V and 9 bases from J, the junction contained 12 bases not matched to a gene.

This clonotype was seen only a few times. The chain links TRBV20-1 to TRBJ1-1, with unresolved D. The V end was cut by 7 bases, the J end by 1 base, with 7 bases between. CDR1 is DFQATT and CDR2 is SNEGSKA in the germline V gene (reference sequence). The CDR3 is 11 residues long. The CDR3: CSVAGNTEAFF. The CDR3 DNA reads TGCAGTGTTGCAGGGAACACTGAAGCTTTCTTT.

V is TRBV20-1 and J is TRBJ1-2; 8 bases align to TRBD1. The CDR3 consists of 13 residues. Germline trimming cut 5 bases from V and 4 bases from J; bases unmatched to any gene: 6. Germline V gives CDR1 DFQATT, CDR2 SNEGSKA (reference sequence). The DNA of the CDR3 is TGCAGTGCTGCCCGGACAGGGCTCTATGGCTACACCTTC. Protein: CSAARTGLYGYTF.

This clonotype came up once. The gene calls are TRBV3-1 and TRBJ2-6; D might be TRBD2 (5 bases). Between the trimmed V and J ends, which lost 4 bases and 1 base, there was a span of 14 bases. This CDR3 is 17 amino acids long. CDR1 is LGHDT and CDR2 is YNNKEL in the germline V gene (reference sequence). The CDR3 nucleotides read TGTGCCAGCAGCCCCTGGCGGACGGGATCTGGGGCCAACGTCCTGACTTTC. Protein sequence: CASSPWRTGSGANVLTF.

This clonotype has a handful of counts. The chain links TRBV6-2 or TRBV6-3 to TRBJ2-3; D is possibly TRBD1 (6 bases). The V gene's germline CDR1 is MNHEY and CDR2 SVGEGT. CDR3 length equals 14 residues. Trimming pared 4 bases from V and 3 bases from J, leaving 11 bases between. CDR3 residues: CASSLFRGTDTQYF. The CDR3 DNA is TGTGCCAGCAGTTTGTTTAGGGGGACAGATACGCAGTATTTT.

The chain uses TRBV25-1 and TRBJ1-6; TRBD1 aligns across 9 bases. Per the germline V gene, CDR1 is MGHDK and CDR2 is SYGVNS. With V trimmed by 6 bases and J by 6 bases, 9 bases remained unmatched. The CDR3 spans 16 residues. Here the CDR3 DNA reads TGTGCCAGCAGGGCCCTATCGGGACAGGGTAATTCACCCCTCCACTTT. This translates into CASRALSGQGNSPLHF.

This clonotype has a handful of counts. The chain links TRBV9 to TRBJ1-1, with a possible D match to TRBD1 (6 bases). The CDR3 extends over 15 amino acids. The V end was cut by 5 bases, the J end by 5 bases, with 19 bases between. Germline V gene data show CDR1 as SGDLS and CDR2 as YYNGEE. DNA for the CDR3: TGTGCCAGCAGGGACGGTGGGGGGCGAGGGACTGAAGCTTTCTTT. Translating it yields CASRDGGGRGTEAFF.

The genes are TRBV2 and TRBJ1-2; 8 bases match TRBD1. The CDR3 has 12 residues. The V gene end was trimmed by 7 bases and the J gene end by 12 bases; junction bases not matched to a gene: 10. The V gene's germline CDR1 is SNHLY and CDR2 FYNNEI. The CDR3 nucleotides read TGTGCCAGCAACCGGGACAGGAAAAGGGACACCTTC. It yields the protein CASNRDRKRDTF.

As regards this clonotype: This CDR3 fails to terminate in the conserved phenylalanine or tryptophan, so it likely reflects a read error. The chain recombines TRBV7-2 with TRBJ2-3, with TRBD2 as a possible D gene (5 bases). The CDR3 extends over 17 amino acids. Trimming took off 3 bases at V and 3 bases at J, with 19 bases between the two ends. Looked up from germline, CDR1 is SGHTA and CDR2 is FQGNSA. Written as DNA, the CDR3 is TGTGCCAGCAGCTTGAGGAGATCGAGCGGCGGTACAGATACGCAGTATCTT. Translated: CASSLRRSSGGTDTQYL.

J is TRBJ1-1 and V is TRBV29-1, with a possible D match to TRBD1 (5 bases). The germline CDR1 and CDR2 sequences are SQVTM and ANQGSEA. The V end was cut by 5 bases, the J end by 4 bases, with 8 bases between. CDR3 length equals 11 residues. Written as DNA, the CDR3 is TGCAGCGTTTTCGGGGGCACTGAAGCTTTCTTT. Translated: CSVFGGTEAFF.

This clonotype was found many times. V is TRBV5-1 and J is TRBJ1-1; unclear D gene. The CDR3 contains 15 residues. V lost 0 bases and J 1 base, leaving 10 bases between the germline ends. CDR1 is SGHRS, CDR2 YFSETQ, per germline. The CDR3, as DNA: TGCGCCAGCAGCTTGGTGGGCGGATCGAACACTGAAGCTTTCTTT. This translates into CASSLVGGSNTEAFF.

This chain uses TRBV7-2 with TRBJ1-2, with D tentatively TRBD1 (5 bases). This CDR3 has 17 residues. The germline V gene encodes CDR1 SGHTA and CDR2 FQGNSA. With 6 bases removed from V and 9 bases from J, the gap between germline ends came to 29 bases. The CDR3 is CASSRNDRTGTYYRYTF. The CDR3 DNA sequence: TGTGCCAGCAGTCGAAACGACAGAACGGGCACCTATTATCGCTACACCTTC.